This T cell receptor (beta chain) was recorded in a study of blood T cell repertoires in COVID-19 (dated by TCRdb to the early 2020s). With regard to the full study: Samples from collaborators originated in the United States, Italy and Spain and spanned both the acute and convalescent phases of COVID-19. Deeply sampled blood TCRbeta repertoires from subjects exposed to, actively infected with, or recovered from COVID-19 were included in the dataset. Samples came from the ongoing ImmuneRACE study (first 160 participants) plus 1,254 subjects from 6 global collaborators. Sample metadata almost always included a de-identified subject ID, COVID-19 status, age in years and sex. Where available, HLA class I and class II types were obtained from metadata supplied by the sample provider rather than from assay-based typing. The repertoires were made available in a free public database intended to serve as a resource for research on the immune response to SARS-CoV-2. The material from the prospective study consisted of cDNA or gDNA derived from T cells, B-cell-depleted T cells, or PBMCs.

With respect to this clone: What this receptor recognizes is not known. Qualities for individual bases were not recorded, and no much larger clone is one base off.

From the cysteine through the phenylalanine, the CDR3 covers 15 amino acids. Kept here is only the CDR3 DNA, which spans 45 bases and is read in frame from base 1. V is pruned by 4 bases and J by 5 bases, leaving 6 bases of the junction without a gene match. The germline V gene yields SGHRS for CDR1 and YFSETQ for CDR2. TCRbeta CDR3 regions were amplified from genomic DNA by means of the immunoSEQ Assay, a bias-controlled multiplex PCR. On the study's bioinformatics: The number of nucleated cells in each sample was estimated from the amplification of reference gene primers within the assay. To quantify the absolute abundance of each unique TCRbeta CDR3 rearrangement, sequence reads were collapsed and filtered. For each sample, productive Simpson clonality was calculated as the square root of Simpson's diversity index across productive rearrangements. Imported from immuneACCESS, the table was reduced by TCRdb to in-frame sequences with V and J called. These copies leave out some clones; in studies compared against another copy, an unresolved V gene accounts for under half, and the cause of the remainder is not known. V and J calls plus clone size are reproduced from that table; the DNA served to infer D and trimming. The sample table contains approximately 150,000 clones; only one count was recorded for around 83% of them. 1.1% of the sample is held by the ten biggest clonotypes.

Each collaborating institution followed its own protocols to collect whole blood in K2EDTA tubes. For TCRbeta analysis, collaborators shipped samples as frozen whole blood, isolated PBMCs, or DNA extracted from either of those sample types. Beyond this particular receptor, the publication reports: The amount of clinical and demographic metadata varied by source and participant and was provided uncurated.

The TCR sequence derives from a middle-aged man with acute or convalescent COVID-19. In this chain, TRBV5-1 is recombined with TRBJ2-2; 9 central nucleotides agree with TRBD1. The sample was peripheral blood. In nucleotide form, the sequence is TGCGCCAGCAGCGGAAGACAGGGGGGTACCGGGGAGCTGTTTTTT. The encoded protein is CASSGRQGGTGELFF.